The 10 T cell receptor beta chains below come from one sample, sequenced in a study of immune evolution from preneoplasia to lung adenocarcinoma. The repertoire was sequenced with immunoSEQ multiplex PCR; TCRdb's copy has only in-frame clones and lacks some. The sample gives around 41,000 clones, approximately 80% of which show up once; about 4.7% is in the top ten. Sequencing input: FFPE invasive lung adenocarcinoma tissue. These receptors originate from a person in their 60s with lung adenocarcinoma.

J is TRBJ2-3 and V is TRBV6-6; 9 bases are a match to TRBD1. Germline V lookup: CDR1 MNHNY, CDR2 SVGAGI (reference sequence). J was trimmed by 3 bases and V by 5 bases; bases with no gene match: 9. This CDR3 region has 16 residues. The CDR3 sequence: CASSTVPGQGTDTQYF. In DNA, the CDR3 is TGTGCCAGCAGTACGGTCCCGGGACAGGGTACAGATACGCAGTATTTT.

CDR3 region: CASSDRTGNEQYF. In nucleotides, the CDR3 is TGTGCCAGCAGTGACCGGACGGGAAATGAGCAGTACTTC. The V gene is TRBV6-1, the J gene TRBJ2-7; TRBD2 might be the D (5 bases). V lost 3 bases to trimming and J lost 7 bases, with 13 bases between them. Per germline, CDR1 MNHNS and CDR2 SASEGT. CDR3 length: 13 amino acids.

The chain combines TRBV10-3 with TRBJ2-5; TRBD1 matches at 9 bases. The CDR3 runs to 14 residues. V dropped 6 bases and J dropped 1; count of bases not matched to a gene: 3. CDR1 and CDR2 (germline): ENHRY, SYGVKD. In DNA, the CDR3 is TGTGCCATCAGGGGGACAGGGTCCCAAGAGACCCAGTACTTC. Protein sequence: CAIRGTGSQETQYF.

This chain joins TRBV18 and TRBJ1-4; perhaps TRBD1 as D (5 bases). V lost 3 bases and J lost 10, with 15 bases in between. The germline gives CDR1 KGHSH, CDR2 LQKENI. The CDR3 length is 14 residues. The CDR3 nucleotides read TGTGCCAGCTCACCCCCGGAACAGGATGGAAAACTGTTTTTT. The encoded protein is CASSPPEQDGKLFF. The full variable domain, with the rest looked up from reference TRBV18 and TRBJ1-4, is NAGVMQNPRHLVRRRGQEARLRCSPMKGHSHVYWYRQLPEEGLKFMVYLQKENIIDESGMPKERFSAEFPKEGPSILRIQQVVRGDSAAYFCASSPPEQDGKLFFGSGTQLSVL.

The chain is built from TRBV18 and TRBJ1-1, with 9 bases identical to TRBD1. The CDR3 is made up of 16 amino acids. From germline, CDR1 is KGHSH and CDR2 LQKENI. The J segment lost 3 bases and the V segment lost 3 bases, leaving 8 bases of the junction unmatched. The CDR3 nucleotides are TGTGCCAGCTCACCTTACTGGGACAGGGAGGACACTGAAGCTTTCTTT. Translated, it gives CASSPYWDREDTEAFF.

The chain combines TRBV7-9 with TRBJ2-5; D gene uncertain. The CDR3 spans 11 residues. Germline CDR1 and CDR2: SEHNR and FQNEAQ (reference sequence). The germline V and J ends were trimmed by 5 bases and 5 bases, with 6 bases remaining between them. The CDR3 loop reads CASSQYETQYF. DNA of the CDR3: TGTGCCAGCAGCCAGTATGAGACCCAGTACTTC. The variable domain in full, with the rest retrieved from reference TRBV7-9 and TRBJ2-5, is DTGVSQNPRHKITKRGQNVTFRCDPISEHNRLYWYRQTLGQGPEFLTYFQNEAQLEKSRLLSDRFSAERPKGSFSTLEIQRTEQGDSAMYLCASSQYETQYFGPGTRLLVL.

Only a few counts were recorded for this clone. This chain uses TRBV6-4 with TRBJ2-3; D gene unclear. The germline CDR1 and CDR2 sequences are MRHNA and SNTAGT. V shed 0 bases and J shed 2 bases, with 3 bases lying between them. The CDR3 runs to 13 residues. CDR3 sequence reads: CASSDSTTDTQYF. The CDR3 DNA sequence: TGTGCCAGCAGTGACTCGACCACAGATACGCAGTATTTT.

The chain carries TRBV18 and TRBJ2-1, with TRBD2 as a possible D gene (6 bases). Germline V gene lookup returns CDR1 KGHSH and CDR2 LQKENI. The V end was cut by 2 bases, the J end by 8 bases, with 22 bases between. This CDR3 is built from 17 residues. The CDR3 sequence is CASSPRRAGSLRDEQFF. The CDR3, as DNA: TGTGCCAGCTCACCAAGGAGGGCGGGCTCCCTTCGCGATGAGCAGTTCTTC.

CDR3 nucleotide sequence: TGTGCCAGCAGTTCAGGGGGCTGGCAGACTGAAGCTTTCTTT. Translating it yields CASSSGGWQTEAFF. The chain recombines TRBV6-5 with TRBJ1-1; 8 bases fit TRBD1. Unmatched junction bases numbered 6, after V lost 4 bases and J lost 5 bases. The CDR3 contains 14 residues. Germline V gene lookup returns CDR1 MNHEY and CDR2 SVGAGI.

The rearrangement uses TRBV28 and TRBJ1-5; 8 bases fit TRBD1. This CDR3 has 18 amino acids. The germline CDR1 and CDR2 sequences are MDHEN and SYDVKM. Trimming removed 1 base from V and 2 bases from J; junction bases left unmatched: 10. DNA for the CDR3: TGTGCCAGCAGTTTATTCTTCCTACAGGGGGGAGGCAATCAGCCCCAGCATTTT. It yields the protein CASSLFFLQGGGNQPQHF. Full variable domain (missing parts from reference TRBV28 and TRBJ1-5): DVKVTQSSRYLVKRTGEKVFLECVQDMDHENMFWYRQDPGLGLRLIYFSYDVKMKEKGDIPEGYSVSREKKERFSLILESASTNQTSMYLCASSLFFLQGGGNQPQHFGDGTRLSIL.